The text below deals with one TCR beta chain. Its antigen is unidentified. The repertoire was sequenced with immunoSEQ multiplex PCR; TCRdb's copy has only in-frame clones and lacks some. There are 1.5 million to 1.9 million clones in the sample; 95% to 99% occur only once, and around 0.47% lies in the top ten. These data belong to a study of shared clonotypes between healthy human individuals. Study-wide points: It was expected that sequencing depth would affect clonotype sharing among donors.

Donors had no recently reported acute infections or vaccinations and were HIV-negative. The CDR3 contains 17 residues. Trimming pared 5 bases from V and 2 bases from J, leaving 20 bases between. CDR1 is LNHDA and CDR2 is SQIVND in the germline V gene (reference sequence). The material sequenced was naive CD4+ T cells sorted from blood. The subset denotes: CD45RA+ positively selected. The TCR originated in a man aged 30 to 39 in good health. The V gene is TRBV19, the J gene TRBJ2-3; D unclear. CDR3 protein: CASSVGRPRHPTDTQYF. CDR3 DNA: TGTGCCAGTAGTGTCGGGCGTCCCCGTCACCCCACAGATACGCAGTATTTT.